The text below deals with one T cell receptor (beta chain). This sample was included in a study of T cell changes during pregnancy in multiple sclerosis. The V and J ends lost 6 bases and 3 bases respectively, with 17 bases between them. The CDR3 has 16 amino acids. The germline CDR1 and CDR2 sequences are LNHDA and SQIVND (reference sequence). Assay used: immunoSEQ multiplex PCR; TCRdb lists only in-frame clones, some missing. Of around 60,000 clones in the sample, around 94% are singletons; the top ten hold about 3%. Sequencing used CD8+ T cells from peripheral blood mononuclear cells, obtained in the third trimester of pregnancy. This receptor was taken from a female donor with multiple sclerosis, enrolled in a pregnancy study. The chain is built from TRBV19 and TRBJ2-2; possible D gene TRBD1, 5 bases. The CDR3: CASSRPGREDTGELFF. Here the CDR3 DNA reads TGTGCCAGTAGCCGCCCAGGCAGGGAAGACACCGGGGAGCTGTTTTTT.